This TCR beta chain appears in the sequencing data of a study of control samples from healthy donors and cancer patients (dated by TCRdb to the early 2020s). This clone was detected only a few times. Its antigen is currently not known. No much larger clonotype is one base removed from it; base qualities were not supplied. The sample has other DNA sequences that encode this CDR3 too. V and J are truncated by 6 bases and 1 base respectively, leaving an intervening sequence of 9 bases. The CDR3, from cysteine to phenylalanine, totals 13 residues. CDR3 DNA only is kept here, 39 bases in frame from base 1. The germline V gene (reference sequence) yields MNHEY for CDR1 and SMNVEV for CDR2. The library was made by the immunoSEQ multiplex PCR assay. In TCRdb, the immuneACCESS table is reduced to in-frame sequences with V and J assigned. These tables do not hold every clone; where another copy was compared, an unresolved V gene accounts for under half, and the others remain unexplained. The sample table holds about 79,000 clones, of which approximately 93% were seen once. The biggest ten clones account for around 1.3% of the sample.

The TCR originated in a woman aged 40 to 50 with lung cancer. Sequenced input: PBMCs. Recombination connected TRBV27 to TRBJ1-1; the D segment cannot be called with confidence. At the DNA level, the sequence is TGTGCCAGCAGCCTCGGGAGGAACACTGAAGCTTTCTTT. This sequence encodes CASSLGRNTEAFF.